This T cell receptor (beta chain) stems from a study of blood T cell repertoires in COVID-19. The overall study: Acute-phase and convalescent COVID-19 samples originated in the United States, Italy and Spain. PBMCs, B-cell-depleted T cells, or T cells were the source of the cDNA or gDNA that made up the material.

J lost 8 bases, V lost 4 bases, and 11 bases had no gene match. The germline CDR1 and CDR2 sequences are SGHRS and YFSETQ. CDR3 length: 15 amino acids. Original handling: Reference gene primer amplification gave estimated nucleated cell counts. The repertoire was sequenced with immunoSEQ multiplex PCR; TCRdb's copy has only in-frame clones and lacks some. Clonal size and the V and J genes are those of that table, whereas D and trimming came from the DNA. The data contain over 45,000 clones, approximately 84% of them seen just once; the ten biggest clones take up about a sixth. The chain couples TRBV5-1 to TRBJ1-4; TRBD1 matches at 7 bases. The specimen sequenced was peripheral blood. The sequence derives from a man between 65 and 85 years old with active COVID-19. CDR3 in amino acids: CASSVGQALGEKLFF. The DNA of the CDR3 is TGCGCCAGCAGCGTAGGACAGGCCTTAGGGGAAAAACTGTTTTTT.